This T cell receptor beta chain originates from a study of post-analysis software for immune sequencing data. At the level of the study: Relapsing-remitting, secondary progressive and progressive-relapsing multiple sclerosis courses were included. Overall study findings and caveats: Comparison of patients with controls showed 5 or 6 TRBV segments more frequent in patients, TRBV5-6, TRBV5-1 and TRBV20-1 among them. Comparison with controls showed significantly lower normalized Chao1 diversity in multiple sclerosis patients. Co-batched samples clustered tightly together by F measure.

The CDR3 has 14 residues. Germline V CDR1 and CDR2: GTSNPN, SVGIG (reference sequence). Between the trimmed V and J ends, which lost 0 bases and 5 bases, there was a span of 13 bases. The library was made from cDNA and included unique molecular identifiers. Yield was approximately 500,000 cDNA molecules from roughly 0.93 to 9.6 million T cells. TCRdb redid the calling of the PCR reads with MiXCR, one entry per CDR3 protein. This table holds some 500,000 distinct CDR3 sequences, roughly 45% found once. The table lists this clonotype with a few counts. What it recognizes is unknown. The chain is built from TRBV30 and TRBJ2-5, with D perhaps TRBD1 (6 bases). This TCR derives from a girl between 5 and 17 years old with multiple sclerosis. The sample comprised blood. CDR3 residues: CAWSVGGTGETQYF. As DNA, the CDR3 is TGTGCCTGGAGTGTAGGCGGTACAGGGGAGACCCAGTACTTC.